This TCR beta chain originates from a study of T-cell reconstitution after alpha-beta-depleted transplantation in children. Study findings and constraints: T-cell numbers and diversity one year post-transplant derived largely from freshly generated T cells.

This clonotype has just a few counts. The target antigen is unknown. Unique molecular identifiers were incorporated during preparation of the TCRbeta library. MiXCR, applied by TCRdb to the PCR reads, yields one record per CDR3 protein. Here the sample spans 450,000 to 600,000 distinct CDR3 sequences, over 9.5% being singletons. The CDR3 is 13 residues long. CDR1 MGHDK and CDR2 SYGVNS come from the germline V gene. V lost 7 bases and J 4 bases, leaving 11 bases between the germline ends. The source material was PBMCs, sampled before TCRalphabeta/CD19-depleted stem cell transplant. The genes are TRBV25-1 and TRBJ1-3, with D tentatively TRBD1 (6 bases). This sequence was found in a child aged 2-15 years with inherited bone marrow failure, due to receive a stem cell transplant. The CDR3 DNA reads as TGTGCCAGCAAAGGGGGAATGGGAAACACCATATATTTT. This codes for CASKGGMGNTIYF.